Listed here are 6 T cell receptor beta chains from one sample, sequenced in a study of vaccination and CD4 T cells after COVID-19. These TCRs' antigens remain unknown. Scientists ran DNA taken from cultured CD4+ T cells through the Oncomine TCR Beta short-read assay for sequencing. Each CDR3 protein gets one entry after TCRdb re-called the PCR reads with MiXCR. The profile shows about 15,000 distinct CDR3 sequences, roughly 50% of them singletons. The treatment is: roughly 11-day PBMC culture with coronavirus spike peptide pools or control peptides (ViraFEST assay). The sequencing here drew on CD4+ T cells from blood, cultured in vitro, taken before SARS-CoV-2 vaccination. Every receptor here comes from a human donor who had recovered from COVID-19.

The rearrangement joins TRBV12-2 to TRBJ1-5. TRBV12-2 is labeled a pseudogene. This CDR3 has 14 amino acids. CDR3 region: CASRLGFWLQPQHF. As DNA, the CDR3 is TGTGCAAGTCGCTTAGGTTTTTGGCTTCAGCCCCAGCATTTT.

This clonotype was seen just once. The gene calls are TRBV21-1 and TRBJ2-7; TRBD2 reflects the table's D call only, with no check against the DNA. TRBV21-1 is marked as a pseudogene. The CDR3 extends over 17 amino acids. CDR3 bases: TGTGCCAGCAGCAAGTTCCCCACTAGCGGGAGTAGGAACGAGCAGTACTTC. Protein: CASSKFPTSGSRNEQYF.

This clonotype was seen more than once but under ten times. The genes are TRBV27 and TRBJ2-2; no clear D. Trimming left V 3 bases short and J 0 bases short, with 11 bases between. Germline V lookup: CDR1 MNHEY, CDR2 SMNVEV (reference sequence). The CDR3 is 16 amino acids. The CDR3, as DNA: TGTGCCAGCAGTTTTTCCTTTCCGACGAACACCGGGGAGCTGTTTTTT. This encodes CASSFSFPTNTGELFF.

This clonotype was seen more than once but under ten times. The V and J genes are TRBV7-9 and TRBJ1-1; maybe TRBD1 (5 bases). V was pared by 2 bases and J by 4 bases, with 8 bases between. Germline V CDR1 and CDR2: SEHNR, FQNEAQ (reference sequence). This CDR3 has 13 amino acids. The CDR3 here is CASSLSTVTEAFF. In DNA form, the CDR3 reads TGTGCCAGCAGCTTATCGACAGTCACTGAAGCTTTCTTT.

V is TRBV10-3 and J is TRBJ2-5; D is perhaps TRBD1 or TRBD2 (5 bases each). The CDR3 loop spans 14 amino acids. The germline V and J ends were trimmed by 6 bases and 1 base, with 12 bases remaining between them. The germline V gene encodes CDR1 ENHRY and CDR2 SYGVKD. CDR3 DNA sequence: TGTGCCATCAGACGGGACGGCTTCCAAGAGACCCAGTACTTC. Amino acid sequence: CAIRRDGFQETQYF.

The gene calls are TRBV23-1 and TRBJ1-5; TRBD1 aligns across 9 bases. TRBV23-1 counts as an open reading frame of uncertain function. The CDR3 extends over 14 amino acids. The junction had 11 bases not matched to a gene; V was cut back by 7 bases and J by 10 bases. The CDR3 sequence: CASKNGTGYEPQHF. CDR3 bases: TGCGCCAGCAAAAACGGGACAGGGTATGAACCCCAGCATTTT.